Presented here are 28 T cell receptor beta chains from one specimen sequenced in a study of cytomegalovirus exposure and HLA in healthy donors. Both 60 Vbeta primers and 13 Jbeta primers went into the PCR. Profiling relied on immunoSEQ multiplex PCR, and the TCRdb table lists in-frame clones only, not all of them. The table has roughly 120,000 clones, more than 65% seen once. What was sequenced was PBMCs. These receptors all stem from a woman in her sixties in good health and CMV-seropositive.

This clone has a single count. The chain has TRBV18 and TRBJ1-2, with a weak D call TRBD1 (6 bases). Germline CDR1 is KGHSH and CDR2 is LQKENI. V was clipped by 8 bases and J by 0 bases, with 25 bases between them. This CDR3 comprises 18 residues. The CDR3 DNA reads as TGTGCCAGCCAACCACTCCGGGACACCAAGACTACTAACTATGGCTACACCTTC. This translates into CASQPLRDTKTTNYGYTF.

The chain couples TRBV6-5 to TRBJ1-2; D possibly corresponds to TRBD1 (6 bases). The length of the CDR3 is 14 residues. The V gene lost 6 bases and the J gene lost 5 bases, with 16 bases spanning the gap. Germline CDR1 MNHEY, CDR2 SVGAGI. CDR3 nucleotide sequence: TGTGCCAGCAGCACTACAGGGAAACATTATGGCTACACCTTC. This codes for CASSTTGKHYGYTF.

The gene calls are TRBV7-6 and TRBJ1-1, with unresolved D. The CDR3 covers 14 residues. Per the germline V gene, CDR1 is SGHVS and CDR2 is FNYEAQ. V was cut by 2 bases and J by 1 base, with 8 bases left in between. CDR3 residues: CASSLSSENTEAFF. CDR3 in DNA: TGTGCCAGCAGCTTATCTAGTGAGAACACTGAAGCTTTCTTT.

A single count supports this clone. This sequence joins TRBV28 and TRBJ2-1, with TRBD2 matching over 9 bases. V was pared by 2 bases and J by 8 bases, with 7 bases of the junction left unmatched. The V gene's germline CDR1 is MDHEN and CDR2 SYDVKM. The CDR3 runs 15 residues. DNA of the CDR3: TGTGCCAGCAGTTTACCGAGCGGGAGGACCCATGAGCAGTTCTTC. It is translated as CASSLPSGRTHEQFF.

The chain uses TRBV6-6 and TRBJ1-4; TRBD1 is a possible D gene (5 bases). Germline CDR1 and CDR2: MNHNY and SVGAGI (reference sequence). The CDR3 has 15 amino acids. V was trimmed by 5 bases and J by 8 bases, leaving 18 bases between them. DNA of the CDR3: TGTGCCAGCAGTCCCGGAGGTCAGGGAGGCGAAAAACTGTTTTTT. This codes for CASSPGGQGGEKLFF.

V is TRBV7-8 and J is TRBJ1-3; 7 nucleotides align to TRBD1. The trim removed 5 bases at V and 2 bases at J, leaving 9 bases unmatched. The CDR3 loop spans 16 amino acids. In germline, CDR1 is SGHVS, CDR2 FQNEAQ. This CDR3 reads CASSVQSRGAGNTIYF. The CDR3 region has the DNA TGTGCCAGCAGCGTCCAGAGCAGGGGGGCTGGAAACACCATATATTTT.

The chain employs TRBV7-2 and TRBJ2-3, with 11 bases that match TRBD2. CDR3 size: 15 residues. The trim removed 3 bases at V and 6 bases at J, leaving 5 bases unmatched. From germline, CDR1 is SGHTA and CDR2 FQGNSA. The CDR3 sequence: CASSFGSGRGDTQYF. CDR3 nucleotide sequence: TGTGCCAGCAGCTTTGGTAGCGGGAGGGGTGATACGCAGTATTTT.

This chain connects TRBV6-5 to TRBJ2-5; 12 positions agree with TRBD2. The J call may be incorrect, as the DNA end agrees better with TRBJ2-7. The CDR3 loop spans 15 amino acids. Germline V gene lookup returns CDR1 MNHEY and CDR2 SVGAGI. This CDR3 reads CASSWTSGTPYEQYF. In DNA, the CDR3 is TGTGCCAGCAGTTGGACTAGCGGGACCCCCTACGAGCAGTACTTC.

The chain uses TRBV11-2 and TRBJ1-1; 7 bases line up with TRBD1. The CDR3 is made up of 15 amino acids. The germline gives CDR1 SGHAT, CDR2 FQNNGV. Losses at the gene ends were 5 bases for V and 1 base for J; bases not matched to a gene: 7. The CDR3 is CASSTRQGWNTEAFF. The CDR3, as DNA: TGTGCCAGCAGCACCAGACAGGGTTGGAACACTGAAGCTTTCTTT.

For the CDR3, the DNA is TGTGCCAGCAGCAATCCGGGACAGATATATGGCTACACCTTC. It translates to CASSNPGQIYGYTF. The rearrangement links TRBV7-2 to TRBJ1-2; the match to TRBD1 covers 7 bases. Germline CDR1 SGHTA, CDR2 FQGNSA. Unmatched junction bases numbered 8, after V lost 5 bases and J lost 5 bases. This CDR3 comprises 14 residues. Drawing the rest from reference TRBV7-2 and TRBJ1-2, the complete variable domain is GAGVSQSPSNKVTEKGKDVELRCDPISGHTALYWYRQSLGQGLEFLIYFQGNSAPDKSGLPSDRFSAERTGGSVSTLTIQRTQQEDSAVYLCASSNPGQIYGYTFGSGTRLTVV.

This chain links TRBV25-1 with TRBJ2-5; possibly TRBD2 for D (5 bases). Near its end, the DNA agrees better with TRBJ2-7, so the J call may be wrong. Germline lookup yields CDR1 MGHDK and CDR2 SYGVNS. CDR3 length equals 13 residues. CDR3 bases: TGTGCCAGCAGTGTTGGACTGACCTACGAGCAGTACTTC. This sequence encodes CASSVGLTYEQYF.

This chain connects TRBV5-8 to TRBJ1-3, with TRBD1 matching over 8 bases. In germline, CDR1 is SGHTS, CDR2 YDEGEE. Unmatched junction bases numbered 4, after V lost 2 bases and J lost 6 bases. CDR3 length equals 14 residues. The CDR3: CASSFGQGANTIYF. CDR3 coding DNA: TGTGCCAGCAGCTTTGGACAGGGTGCAAACACCATATATTTT.

This clone is a singleton in its sample. The chain couples TRBV5-6 to TRBJ2-5, with TRBD2 matching over 7 bases. Looked up from germline, CDR1 is SGHDT and CDR2 is YYEEEE. V shed 7 bases and J 5 bases; nucleotides not matched to a gene: 14. The CDR3 contains 15 residues. CDR3: CASEGREAFGETQYF. The CDR3 region has the DNA TGTGCCAGCGAGGGGAGGGAGGCTTTCGGTGAGACCCAGTACTTC.

The chain is built from TRBV6-6 and TRBJ2-7; TRBD1 agrees at 7 bases. V shed 2 bases, J shed 4 bases, and the junction held 2 bases outside the gene matches. This CDR3 has 13 residues. In germline, CDR1 is MNHNY, CDR2 SVGAGI (reference sequence). In DNA, the CDR3 is TGTGCCAGCAGTTACAGGACAGGTTACGAGCAGTACTTC. Translating it yields CASSYRTGYEQYF.

V is TRBV7-9 and J is TRBJ1-4; 10 bases map to TRBD1. The CDR3 is made up of 14 amino acids. Germline lookup yields CDR1 SEHNR and CDR2 FQNEAQ (reference sequence). Trimming took 5 bases from V and 7 from J; bases not matched to a gene: 4. The CDR3 sequence: CASSDRGLGEKLFF. In DNA, the CDR3 is TGTGCCAGCAGCGACAGGGGGCTCGGTGAAAAACTGTTTTTT.

CDR3 in DNA: TGTGCCAGCGGCACCTGGAGCACAGATACGCAGTATTTT. It is translated as CASGTWSTDTQYF. This chain joins TRBV7-9 and TRBJ2-3; D unresolved. With 8 bases removed from V and 0 bases from J, the gap between germline ends came to 9 bases. From germline, CDR1 is SEHNR and CDR2 FQNEAQ (reference sequence). The CDR3 loop spans 13 amino acids.

This clone was picked up a small number of times. V and J are TRBV9 and TRBJ2-1, with a tentative D call TRBD1 (6 bases). Germline V gives CDR1 SGDLS, CDR2 YYNGEE. The V gene lost 4 bases and the J gene lost 6 bases, with 17 bases spanning the gap. CDR3 length: 15 residues. The CDR3 DNA sequence: TGTGCCAGCAGCCAGGGGCAGGTAATATCCAATGAGCAGTTCTTC. This sequence encodes CASSQGQVISNEQFF.

The CDR3 bases are TGTGCCAGCACCCGACTAGCGGGAGGTCTCAAAAACATTCAGTACTTC. Protein: CASTRLAGGLKNIQYF. The rearrangement joins TRBV7-2 to TRBJ2-4, with 13 bases matching TRBD2. The CDR3 is 16 residues long. Per germline, CDR1 SGHTA and CDR2 FQGNSA. The J segment lost 3 bases and the V segment lost 7 bases, leaving 6 bases of the junction unmatched. Full variable domain (remainder filled in from reference TRBV7-2 and TRBJ2-4): GAGVSQSPSNKVTEKGKDVELRCDPISGHTALYWYRQSLGQGLEFLIYFQGNSAPDKSGLPSDRFSAERTGGSVSTLTIQRTQQEDSAVYLCASTRLAGGLKNIQYFGAGTRLSVL.

The count of this clone is one. The genes are TRBV7-2 and TRBJ1-1; D gene unclear. The CDR3 runs to 11 residues. Germline V gives CDR1 SGHTA, CDR2 FQGNSA. V lost 7 bases, J lost 3 bases, and 6 bases lay in between. CDR3 bases: TGTGCCAGCACCCTGTACACTGAAGCTTTCTTT. Its protein is CASTLYTEAFF.

V usage is TRBV25-1 and J usage is TRBJ1-2; 10 bases are shared with TRBD1. The germline V gene encodes CDR1 MGHDK and CDR2 SYGVNS. The junction had 8 bases not matched to a gene; V was cut back by 2 bases and J by 8 bases. The CDR3 totals 15 residues. CDR3 bases: TGTGCCAGCAGTGAAGTCCCGACAGGGGGCACGGGCTACACCTTC. As protein: CASSEVPTGGTGYTF.

This chain uses TRBV27 with TRBJ2-7; 13 nucleotides line up with TRBD2. The germline V gene encodes CDR1 MNHEY and CDR2 SMNVEV (reference sequence). The CDR3 has 15 residues. The V gene end was trimmed by 6 bases and the J gene end by 4 bases; junction bases not matched to a gene: 6. Written as DNA, the CDR3 is TGTGCCAGCAGGCGGACTAGCGGGAGTCTGTACGAGCAGTACTTC. Protein: CASRRTSGSLYEQYF.

In this sample, this clone turned up once. The chain couples TRBV6-5 to TRBJ1-2, with D perhaps TRBD1 (6 bases). CDR3 length equals 15 residues. V dropped 5 bases and J dropped 1 base, with 14 bases sitting between them. Germline V CDR1 and CDR2: MNHEY, SVGAGI. CDR3 sequence reads: CASSPGQTHNYGYTF. The CDR3 nucleotides are TGTGCCAGCAGTCCTGGACAGACTCATAACTATGGCTACACCTTC.

J is TRBJ1-5 and V is TRBV9; maybe TRBD1 (5 bases). The V end was cut by 0 bases, the J end by 3 bases, with 13 bases between. The CDR3 spans 16 residues. Germline V gives CDR1 SGDLS, CDR2 YYNGEE. In nucleotides, the CDR3 is TGTGCCAGCAGCGTAGACGGGGGACTGACCAATCAGCCCCAGCATTTT. Protein sequence: CASSVDGGLTNQPQHF.

In its sample, this clone was seen once. J is TRBJ1-2 and V is TRBV6-5; 7 bases agree with TRBD1. V lost 4 bases to trimming and J lost 5 bases; unmatched junction nucleotides: 4. Germline-derived CDR1 and CDR2 are MNHEY and SVGAGI. The CDR3 is 13 amino acids. CDR3 residues: CASSWDSGYGYTF. The CDR3 DNA follows: TGTGCCAGCAGTTGGGACAGCGGATATGGCTACACCTTC.

This chain joins TRBV4-3 and TRBJ2-7; possibly TRBD2 for D (6 bases). This CDR3 has 15 amino acids. Between the trimmed V and J ends, which lost 0 bases and 4 bases, there was a span of 13 bases. Germline assignment: CDR1 LGHNA and CDR2 YSLEER. In DNA, the CDR3 is TGCGCCAGCAGCCAAGATGGCGGGGCCACATACGAGCAGTACTTC. It translates to CASSQDGGATYEQYF.

V and J are TRBV2 and TRBJ2-7; weak D call: TRBD1 (5 bases). Per germline, CDR1 SNHLY and CDR2 FYNNEI. There are 12 residues in the CDR3. Trimming stripped 7 bases from V and 2 bases from J, with 9 bases between. The CDR3: CASTDSTYEQYF. Here the CDR3 DNA reads TGTGCCAGCACTGACAGTACCTACGAGCAGTACTTC.

The chain couples TRBV6-1 to TRBJ1-4, with 11 positions matching TRBD1. The germline gives CDR1 MNHNS, CDR2 SASEGT. The CDR3 is made up of 15 amino acids. V gave up 1 base and J gave up 8 bases; unmatched junction bases: 3. The CDR3 is CASSEGGTGGEKLFF. The DNA of the CDR3 is TGTGCCAGCAGTGAAGGCGGGACAGGGGGAGAAAAACTGTTTTTT.

J is TRBJ1-2 and V is TRBV19; no firm D call. V was trimmed by 3 bases and J by 1 base, leaving 9 bases between them. The CDR3 has 14 residues. The germline V gene has CDR1 LNHDA and CDR2 SQIVND (reference sequence). The chain's CDR3 is CASSIRTVNYGYTF. The CDR3 nucleotides read TGTGCCAGTAGTATTCGTACAGTTAACTATGGCTACACCTTC.